The 21 T cell receptor beta chains in this list originate from one sample, sequenced in a study of T cells in Graves' hyperthyroidism and ophthalmopathy. Regions amplified from RNA transcripts were the TCR beta CDR3 regions. The primer set for the first-round RT-PCR of the TCR CDR3 was HTBI. TCRdb fed the multiplex PCR reads into MiXCR, producing one record per CDR3 protein. The table lists roughly 600,000 distinct CDR3 sequences, around 13% of them singletons. Sequencing was performed on blood. These receptors all come from a woman between 50 and 59 years old with Graves' ophthalmopathy.

This clonotype has ten or more counts. This chain joins TRBV28 and TRBJ1-3; 7 nucleotides match TRBD1. The trim removed 4 bases at V and 0 bases at J, leaving 12 bases unmatched. CDR3 length: 18 residues. Per germline, CDR1 MDHEN and CDR2 SYDVKM. The chain's CDR3 is CASSSYRDRDHSGNTIYF. The CDR3 DNA follows: TGTGCCAGCAGTTCGTACCGGGACAGAGATCACTCTGGAAACACCATATATTTT.

In this sample, this clonotype turned up many times. The rearrangement uses TRBV24-1 and TRBJ2-2; TRBD2 aligns across 7 bases. Germline loops: CDR1 KGHDR, CDR2 SFDVKD. Trimming removed 1 base from V and 1 base from J; junction bases left unmatched: 2. The CDR3 is 16 residues long. The CDR3 nucleotides read TGTGCCACCAGTGATTTACCTAGCGGGAACACCGGGGAGCTGTTTTTT. As protein: CATSDLPSGNTGELFF.

Many counts were recorded for this clonotype. CDR3 sequence: CASSYSRTGITDTQYF. Here the CDR3 DNA reads TGTGCCAGCAGTTACTCCCGGACGGGAATTACAGATACGCAGTATTTT. The V call is TRBV6-5, the J call TRBJ2-3, with a tentative D call TRBD2 (5 bases). Germline CDR1 is MNHEY and CDR2 is SVGAGI. Trimming left V 0 bases short and J 3 bases short, with 13 bases between. This CDR3 spans 16 amino acids.

This clonotype was detected ten times or more. The rearrangement links TRBV19 to TRBJ1-1; tentatively, D is TRBD1 (5 bases). V was clipped by 6 bases and J by 5 bases, with 22 bases between them. In germline, CDR1 is LNHDA, CDR2 SQIVND (reference sequence). The CDR3 extends over 16 amino acids. This CDR3 reads CASSPKDIPYRTEAFF. In nucleotides, the CDR3 is TGTGCCAGTAGCCCAAAGGACATCCCTTATCGGACTGAAGCTTTCTTT. Using reference TRBV19 and TRBJ1-1 for the parts outside the CDR3, the full variable domain is DGGITQSPKYLFRKEGQNVTLSCEQNLNHDAMYWYRQDPGQGLRLIYYSQIVNDFQKGDIAEGYSVSREKKESFPLTVTSAQKNPTAFYLCASSPKDIPYRTEAFFGQGTRLTVV.

This chain uses TRBV20-1 with TRBJ2-3; 13 nucleotides align to TRBD2. The trim removed 1 base at V and 5 bases at J, leaving 9 bases unmatched. This CDR3 has 17 amino acids. The germline CDR1 and CDR2 sequences are DFQATT and SNEGSKA (reference sequence). In DNA form, the CDR3 reads TGCAGTGCTAGAGGGACTAGCGGGAGACCGAGGCGAGATACGCAGTATTTT. Translated, it gives CSARGTSGRPRRDTQYF.

This clonotype was seen a handful of times. The J gene is TRBJ2-7, the V gene TRBV10-1; 9 bases agree with TRBD1. The CDR3 has 17 residues. Germline V gene data show CDR1 as WNHNN and CDR2 as SYGVQD (reference sequence). The V segment lost 0 bases and the J segment 7 bases; nucleotides outside the gene matches: 13. The CDR3 bases are TGCGCCAGCAGTGAGTCGAAGCTGTCACAGGGGGCGGGGGAGCAGTACTTC. Translation: CASSESKLSQGAGEQYF.

In its sample, this clonotype was seen many times. The chain carries TRBV29-1 and TRBJ1-1, with a tentative D call TRBD1 (5 bases). V gave up 7 bases and J gave up 4 bases, with 10 bases separating them. This CDR3 spans 11 amino acids. Looked up from germline, CDR1 is SQVTM and CDR2 is ANQGSEA. The CDR3 DNA sequence: TGCAGCGGATCAGGGTCCACTGAAGCTTTCTTT. It encodes CSGSGSTEAFF.

This clonotype was seen just once. A much bigger clone sits one base away, suggesting this may be a read error. The conserved closing phenylalanine or tryptophan is absent in this CDR3, likely reflecting a read error. This rearrangement joins TRBV6-1 to TRBJ2-1, with TRBD2 identical over 12 bases. Germline assignment: CDR1 MNHNS and CDR2 SASEGT. Trimming removed 10 bases from V and 5 bases from J; junction bases left unmatched: 6. The CDR3 runs to 14 residues. The CDR3 reads CANSASGRDNEQFL. CDR3 bases: TGTGCCAACAGCGCTAGCGGGAGGGACAATGAGCAGTTCCTC.

This chain connects TRBV29-1 to TRBJ2-5, with D uncertain. Germline values: CDR1 SQVTM, CDR2 ANQGSEA. V lost 2 bases and J 0 bases, leaving 7 bases between the germline ends. The CDR3 runs to 13 residues. The CDR3 region has the DNA TGCAGCGTTGAAACTGCGTACCAAGAGACCCAGTACTTC. It is translated as CSVETAYQETQYF.

This clonotype was detected ten times or more. The chain combines TRBV11-3 with TRBJ2-3; 14 bases are a match to TRBD2. CDR3 length: 16 amino acids. J was trimmed by 4 bases and V by 5 bases; bases with no gene match: 5. Germline CDR1 is SGHNT and CDR2 is YENEEA. The CDR3 DNA follows: TGTGCCAGCAGCATACGACTAGCGGGAGGGCCAGATACGCAGTATTTT. Translation gives CASSIRLAGGPDTQYF.

The chain uses TRBV6-1 and TRBJ2-2; no reliable D call. The germline gives CDR1 MNHNS, CDR2 SASEGT. Trimming removed 2 bases at V and 0 bases at J, with 13 bases between. The CDR3 runs 17 residues. CDR3 sequence reads: CASSESPAGPNTGELFF. The CDR3 DNA sequence: TGTGCCAGCAGTGAATCGCCAGCAGGACCGAACACCGGGGAGCTGTTTTTT.

This clonotype showed up many times. The chain joins TRBV5-1 to TRBJ1-1, with D unresolved. V was cut by 7 bases and J by 4 bases, with 14 bases left in between. Looked up from germline, CDR1 is SGHRS and CDR2 is YFSETQ. The CDR3 runs 13 residues. This CDR3 is CASRSSGSTEAFF. In nucleotides, the CDR3 is TGCGCCAGCCGGTCGTCAGGATCCACTGAAGCTTTCTTT. Drawing the rest from reference TRBV5-1 and TRBJ1-1, the complete variable domain is KAGVTQTPRYLIKTRGQQVTLSCSPISGHRSVSWYQQTPGQGLQFLFEYFSETQRNKGNFPGRFSGRQFSNSRSEMNVSTLELGDSALYLCASRSSGSTEAFFGQGTRLTVV.

This clonotype was counted a few times. The gene calls are TRBV6-2 or TRBV6-3 and TRBJ2-5; D is perhaps TRBD1 (7 bases). The germline CDR1 and CDR2 sequences are MNHEY and SVGEGT. V was cut by 2 bases and J by 5 bases, with 12 bases left in between. The CDR3 covers 14 residues. CDR3 sequence: CASSYNRGGETQYF. The DNA for the CDR3 is TGTGCCAGCAGTTACAACAGGGGAGGCGAGACCCAGTACTTC.

This clonotype appeared a few times. The chain recombines TRBV14 with TRBJ1-1; no reliable D call. The germline V and J ends were trimmed by 3 bases and 5 bases, with 16 bases remaining between them. CDR3 length: 15 amino acids. The germline V gene has CDR1 SGHDN and CDR2 FVKESK. The CDR3 spells CASSQVSWVGTEAFF. The CDR3 nucleotides are TGTGCCAGCAGCCAGGTGTCCTGGGTTGGTACTGAAGCTTTCTTT.

This clonotype was recorded many times. This sequence joins TRBV7-9 and TRBJ2-5; 10 bases line up with TRBD2. V shed 11 bases, J shed 4 bases, and the junction held 13 bases outside the gene matches. CDR1 SEHNR and CDR2 FQNEAQ come from the germline V gene (reference sequence). The CDR3 has 15 residues. CDR3 sequence: CASSRTSGMAETQYF. CDR3 DNA sequence: TGTGCCTCATCGAGAACTAGCGGGATGGCAGAGACCCAGTACTTC.

Comment on this clonotype: This sequence may be a read error, since a much larger clone differs from it by one base. The chain joins TRBV11-3 to TRBJ2-5; the match to TRBD1 covers 11 bases. Trimming at V came to 3 bases and at J to 12 bases, leaving 3 bases not matched to a gene. Germline CDR1 is SGHNT and CDR2 is YENEEA. This CDR3 spans 12 amino acids. The CDR3 spells CASSLDRGLKYF. The CDR3 bases are TGTGCCAGCAGCTTGGACAGGGGGCTTAAGTACTTC.

This clonotype has ten or more counts. The chain carries TRBV5-1 and TRBJ2-1; D is undetermined. The CDR3 has 16 amino acids. Germline V lookup: CDR1 SGHRS, CDR2 YFSETQ. Trimming stripped 0 bases from V and 0 bases from J, with 10 bases between. CDR3 sequence: CASSLAGESSYNEQFF. The CDR3 DNA is TGCGCCAGCAGCTTGGCCGGAGAAAGCTCCTACAATGAGCAGTTCTTC. Based on the CDR3 plus reference TRBV5-1 and TRBJ2-1, the full variable domain is KAGVTQTPRYLIKTRGQQVTLSCSPISGHRSVSWYQQTPGQGLQFLFEYFSETQRNKGNFPGRFSGRQFSNSRSEMNVSTLELGDSALYLCASSLAGESSYNEQFFGPGTRLTVL.

At least ten counts were recorded for this clonotype. V and J are TRBV4-2 and TRBJ2-1; TRBD2 agrees at 10 bases. This CDR3 has 16 amino acids. After removal of 4 bases from V and 2 bases from J, the junction contained 5 bases not matched to a gene. Germline V gene sequence: CDR1 LGHNA, CDR2 YNFKEQ. The CDR3 reads CASSLPGTSAYNEQFF. The CDR3 DNA sequence: TGTGCCAGCAGCCTCCCCGGGACTAGCGCCTACAATGAGCAGTTCTTC.

For this clonotype: A much larger clone is a single base away; this may be a read error. This rearrangement joins TRBV27 to TRBJ2-7; TRBD1 agrees at 7 bases. The CDR3 is made up of 12 amino acids. In germline, CDR1 is MNHEY, CDR2 SMNVEV (reference sequence). J was trimmed by 5 bases and V by 7 bases; bases with no gene match: 5. CDR3 sequence (DNA): TGTGCCAGCAACAAGACAGGGAACGAGCAGTACTTC. Translation gives CASNKTGNEQYF.

This clonotype was observed a few times. The chain has TRBV15 and TRBJ2-4, with D possibly matching TRBD1 (6 bases). The CDR3 totals 17 residues. Trimming took off 3 bases at V and 6 bases at J, with 21 bases between the two ends. Germline assignment: CDR1 LNHNV and CDR2 YYDKDF (reference sequence). The CDR3 is CATSRGVGALSGNIQYF. The CDR3 bases are TGTGCCACCAGCAGGGGGGTGGGGGCCCTGTCGGGAAACATTCAGTACTTC. Together with reference TRBV15 and TRBJ2-4, the CDR3 gives the full variable domain: DAMVIQNPRYQVTQFGKPVTLSCSQTLNHNVMYWYQQKSSQAPKLLFHYYDKDFNNEADTPDNFQSRRPNTSFCFLDIRSPGLGDTAMYLCATSRGVGALSGNIQYFGAGTRLSVL.

CDR3 nucleotides: TGTGCCATCAGTGAGGTACCGGACCAGAGCTCCTACAATGAGCAGTTCTTC. It specifies CAISEVPDQSSYNEQFF. The genes are TRBV10-3 and TRBJ2-1, with no clear D. The CDR3 has 17 residues. Germline CDR1 and CDR2: ENHRY and SYGVKD. Trimming removed 2 bases from V and 0 bases from J, with 14 bases in between.